These 21 T cell receptor beta chains came from one sample sequenced in a study of cytotoxic CD8 clonotypes in ibrutinib-treated CLL. This table comes from immunoSEQ multiplex PCR, and its TCRdb copy is limited to in-frame clones, with some not included. The table lists some 120,000 clones, approximately 80% of them singletons. Sample: PBMCs, taken after 24 months of ibrutinib treatment. These receptors came from a human donor with chronic lymphocytic leukemia.

The chain links TRBV25-1 to TRBJ2-5; TRBD1 aligns across 8 bases. The CDR3 is made up of 13 amino acids. V was clipped by 7 bases and J by 6 bases; unmatched bases: 7. Germline V gene lookup returns CDR1 MGHDK and CDR2 SYGVNS. The CDR3 bases are TGTGCCAGCACCCAGGGGGCGATAAAGACCCAGTACTTC. Encoded protein: CASTQGAIKTQYF.

The chain employs TRBV9 and TRBJ2-1; D ambiguous. The CDR3 length is 15 residues. Looked up from germline, CDR1 is SGDLS and CDR2 is YYNGEE. V dropped 4 bases and J dropped 0 bases, with 11 bases sitting between them. The DNA of the CDR3 is TGTGCCAGCAGCCCCCGTGGTTTCTCCTACAATGAGCAGTTCTTC. Translated, it gives CASSPRGFSYNEQFF.

The genes are TRBV6-1 and TRBJ2-7; D is possibly TRBD2 (6 bases). The CDR3 spans 14 residues. V lost 3 bases and J 7 bases, leaving 16 bases between the germline ends. The V gene's germline CDR1 is MNHNS and CDR2 SASEGT. CDR3 bases: TGTGCCAGCAGTGATTGGGGGGTGGCTCCTGAGCAGTACTTC. Amino acids: CASSDWGVAPEQYF.

The chain links TRBV11-2 to TRBJ1-6; the D gene is possibly TRBD1 (6 bases). The CDR3 loop spans 19 amino acids. The V and J ends lost 7 bases and 8 bases respectively, with 30 bases between them. Germline V gene sequence: CDR1 SGHAT, CDR2 FQNNGV. The CDR3 region is CASTKHWGRFGGLDSPLHF. In DNA form, the CDR3 reads TGTGCCAGCACCAAACACTGGGGACGTTTTGGGGGGCTGGATTCACCCCTCCACTTT. Full variable domain (missing parts from reference TRBV11-2 and TRBJ1-6): EAGVAQSPRYKIIEKRQSVAFWCNPISGHATLYWYQQILGQGPKLLIQFQNNGVVDDSQLPKDRFSAERLKGVDSTLKIQPAKLEDSAVYLCASTKHWGRFGGLDSPLHFGNGTRLTVT.

V gene TRBV15 combines with J gene TRBJ2-7, with no clear D. CDR1 LNHNV and CDR2 YYDKDF come from the germline V gene (reference sequence). CDR3 length equals 14 residues. Trimming shortened V by 0 bases and J by 2 bases, and 8 bases separated the two germline ends. The CDR3 sequence is CATSREGPPYEQYF. CDR3 in DNA: TGTGCCACCAGCAGAGAAGGACCTCCCTACGAGCAGTACTTC.

A few counts support this clone. The V gene is TRBV18, the J gene TRBJ2-7, with D tentatively TRBD1 (5 bases). V lost 3 bases to trimming and J lost 7 bases, with 19 bases between them. The CDR3 has 15 amino acids. Germline values: CDR1 KGHSH, CDR2 LQKENI. The CDR3 DNA reads TGTGCCAGCTCACCTTCAGGGTCCACGACATGGGAGCAGTACTTC. Encoded protein: CASSPSGSTTWEQYF.

The V call is TRBV5-1, the J call TRBJ2-3, with 8 bases lining up with TRBD2. The CDR3 sequence is 15 residues long. Per germline, CDR1 SGHRS and CDR2 YFSETQ. J gave up 2 bases and V 4 bases, and 6 bases lay outside the gene matches. Here the CDR3 reads CASSQLAEITDTQYF. The CDR3 coding sequence is TGCGCCAGCAGCCAACTAGCGGAGATCACAGATACGCAGTATTTT. Together with reference TRBV5-1 and TRBJ2-3, the CDR3 gives the full variable domain: KAGVTQTPRYLIKTRGQQVTLSCSPISGHRSVSWYQQTPGQGLQFLFEYFSETQRNKGNFPGRFSGRQFSNSRSEMNVSTLELGDSALYLCASSQLAEITDTQYFGPGTRLTVL.

The rearrangement joins TRBV28 to TRBJ2-5; D tentatively reads TRBD1 or TRBD2 (6 bases each). The CDR3 runs 13 residues. V lost 5 bases and J lost 5, with 12 bases in between. Germline V gives CDR1 MDHEN, CDR2 SYDVKM. The CDR3 is CASSGGRQETQYF. The DNA of the CDR3 is TGTGCCAGCAGTGGGGGGCGCCAGGAGACCCAGTACTTC.

This clone was detected only once. V usage is TRBV11-1 and J usage is TRBJ2-5; possibly TRBD2 for D (5 bases). Germline lookup yields CDR1 SGHAT and CDR2 FQDESV (reference sequence). V shed 5 bases and J shed 5 bases, with 21 bases lying between them. This CDR3 region has 16 residues. The CDR3 loop reads CASSTLRGPTLETQYF. The CDR3, as DNA: TGTGCCAGCAGCACACTTCGAGGGCCTACATTGGAGACCCAGTACTTC. The full variable domain, with the rest looked up from reference TRBV11-1 and TRBJ2-5, is EAEVAQSPRYKITEKSQAVAFWCDPISGHATLYWYRQILGQGPELLVQFQDESVVDDSQLPKDRFSAERLKGVDSTLKIQPAELGDSAMYLCASSTLRGPTLETQYFGPGTRLLVL.

V is TRBV11-3 and J is TRBJ2-1; no clear D gene. V was trimmed by 0 bases and J by 5 bases, leaving 8 bases between them. The germline CDR1 and CDR2 sequences are SGHNT and YENEEA. The CDR3 consists of 14 residues. The CDR3 is CASSLDLMNNEQFF. The DNA of the CDR3 is TGTGCCAGCAGCTTAGATTTGATGAACAATGAGCAGTTCTTC. The full variable domain, rest sourced from reference TRBV11-3 and TRBJ2-1, is EAGVVQSPRYKIIEKKQPVAFWCNPISGHNTLYWYLQNLGQGPELLIRYENEEAVDDSQLPKDRFSAERLKGVDSTLKIQPAELGDSAVYLCASSLDLMNNEQFFGPGTRLTVL.

The rearrangement uses TRBV15 and TRBJ1-2; 8 bases match TRBD1. CDR1 and CDR2 from the germline V gene are LNHNV and YYDKDF (reference sequence). This CDR3 region has 18 residues. The junction had 10 bases not matched to a gene; V was cut back by 0 bases and J by 1 base. CDR3: CATSRDERTGIFNYGYTF. The CDR3 nucleotides are TGTGCCACCAGCAGAGATGAACGGACAGGGATTTTTAACTATGGCTACACCTTC.

This clone has more than one count but fewer than ten. The V gene is TRBV27, the J gene TRBJ2-1, with 7 bases identical to TRBD1. Per the germline V gene, CDR1 is MNHEY and CDR2 is SMNVEV (reference sequence). V was clipped by 2 bases and J by 7 bases; unmatched bases: 8. The CDR3 is made up of 15 amino acids. Here the CDR3 reads CASSLVRGHGNEQFF. Written as DNA, the CDR3 is TGTGCCAGCAGTTTAGTTAGGGGGCATGGGAATGAGCAGTTCTTC.

This sequence joins TRBV10-3 and TRBJ1-2, with D maybe TRBD1 (6 bases). Germline CDR1 reads ENHRY; CDR2 reads SYGVKD. The V gene lost 8 bases and the J gene lost 8 bases, with 18 bases spanning the gap. This CDR3 spans 13 amino acids. The CDR3 DNA sequence: TGTGCCATCTGGAGTTTGGCAGGGGAAGGCTACACCTTC. Translation: CAIWSLAGEGYTF.

The J gene is TRBJ2-3, the V gene TRBV9; 7 bases are shared with TRBD1. Losses at the gene ends were 4 bases for V and 1 base for J; bases not matched to a gene: 12. Germline assignment: CDR1 SGDLS and CDR2 YYNGEE. CDR3 size: 17 residues. The CDR3 region is CASSYTLTGAGTDTQYF. CDR3 DNA sequence: TGTGCCAGCAGCTACACCCTTACAGGGGCTGGCACAGATACGCAGTATTTT.

Only one count was recorded for this clone. The V call is TRBV7-2, the J call TRBJ1-3; 9 nucleotides match TRBD1. The CDR3 spans 15 residues. V lost 4 bases and J lost 4; bases outside the gene matches: 5. Germline V gives CDR1 SGHTA, CDR2 FQGNSA. The CDR3 sequence is CASSWDRVKGNTIYF. Written as DNA, the CDR3 is TGTGCCAGCAGCTGGGACAGGGTGAAAGGAAACACCATATATTTT.

V and J are TRBV5-1 and TRBJ2-5; TRBD1 aligns across 10 bases. There are 17 residues in the CDR3. V lost 0 bases to trimming and J lost 1 base; unmatched junction nucleotides: 6. Germline CDR1 and CDR2: SGHRS and YFSETQ. DNA for the CDR3: TGCGCCAGCAGCTTGGTGGCTCGGACAGGGGGCCAAGAGACCCAGTACTTC. It encodes CASSLVARTGGQETQYF.

The genes are TRBV14 and TRBJ1-1; D is unclear. The CDR3 is 14 amino acids. CDR1 is SGHDN and CDR2 is FVKESK in the germline V gene. V was trimmed by 0 bases and J by 4 bases, leaving 9 bases between them. The DNA of the CDR3 is TGTGCCAGCAGCCAAGATATGAGGAGCACTGAAGCTTTCTTT. Encoded protein: CASSQDMRSTEAFF.

V is TRBV28 and J is TRBJ2-7, with 9 bases identical to TRBD1. Germline trimming cut 9 bases from V and 6 bases from J; bases unmatched to any gene: 21. Germline lookup yields CDR1 MDHEN and CDR2 SYDVKM. The CDR3 sequence is 17 residues long. The CDR3 protein is CASRYRDRVWMLGEQYF. CDR3 DNA sequence: TGTGCCAGTCGGTACCGGGACAGGGTCTGGATGTTGGGCGAGCAGTACTTC.

This clone was picked up a small number of times. The chain uses TRBV5-1 and TRBJ2-5; the D gene could be TRBD1 or TRBD2 (6 bases each). The CDR3 length is 14 residues. The V gene lost 0 bases and the J gene lost 3 bases, with 9 bases spanning the gap. Germline loops: CDR1 SGHRS, CDR2 YFSETQ. The CDR3 protein is CASSLAGGEETQYF. In DNA, the CDR3 is TGCGCCAGCAGCTTGGCCGGGGGCGAAGAGACCCAGTACTTC. The whole variable domain, filled in from reference TRBV5-1 and TRBJ2-5, reads KAGVTQTPRYLIKTRGQQVTLSCSPISGHRSVSWYQQTPGQGLQFLFEYFSETQRNKGNFPGRFSGRQFSNSRSEMNVSTLELGDSALYLCASSLAGGEETQYFGPGTRLLVL.

The genes are TRBV7-6 and TRBJ2-3; TRBD2 matches 11 bases. The CDR3 spans 15 residues. In germline, CDR1 is SGHVS, CDR2 FNYEAQ. The ends lost 5 bases at V and 0 bases at J; junction bases unmatched: 1. The CDR3 loop reads CASSASGGSTDTQYF. The CDR3 DNA follows: TGTGCCAGCAGCGCTAGCGGGGGGAGCACAGATACGCAGTATTTT. Together with reference TRBV7-6 and TRBJ2-3, the CDR3 gives the full variable domain: GAGVSQSPRYKVTKRGQDVALRCDPISGHVSLYWYRQALGQGPEFLTYFNYEAQQDKSGLPNDRFSAERPEGSISTLTIQRTEQRDSAMYRCASSASGGSTDTQYFGPGTRLTVL.

The chain has TRBV5-5 and TRBJ1-1; D not certain. The V end lost 4 bases, the J end lost 1 base, and 11 bases lay between the germline ends. The length of the CDR3 is 14 residues. Germline CDR1 reads SGHKS; CDR2 reads YYEKEE (reference sequence). The CDR3 coding sequence is TGTGCCAGCAGCGCCGCCCCGGAGAACACTGAAGCTTTCTTT. The encoded protein is CASSAAPENTEAFF.